The 15 T cell receptor beta chains below come from one sample, sequenced in a study of cytomegalovirus exposure and HLA in healthy donors. The PCR made use of 60 Vbeta and 13 Jbeta primers. Profiled with immunoSEQ multiplex PCR; TCRdb holds only in-frame clones, not every one. The table has fewer than 250,000 clones, around 83% seen once. The sample consisted of PBMCs. These receptors were taken from a woman in her 50s in good health and CMV-seropositive.

This clone was detected a few times. This specimen includes other DNA sequences encoding the same CDR3. V is TRBV5-1 and J is TRBJ1-4; D is unresolved. There are 13 residues in the CDR3. V was cut by 2 bases and J by 5 bases, with 7 bases left in between. Germline V gene lookup returns CDR1 SGHRS and CDR2 YFSETQ. The CDR3 sequence is CASSLAVNEKLFF. For the CDR3, the DNA is TGCGCCAGCAGCTTAGCGGTGAATGAAAAACTGTTTTTT. The variable domain in full, completed from reference TRBV5-1 and TRBJ1-4, reads KAGVTQTPRYLIKTRGQQVTLSCSPISGHRSVSWYQQTPGQGLQFLFEYFSETQRNKGNFPGRFSGRQFSNSRSEMNVSTLELGDSALYLCASSLAVNEKLFFGSGTQLSVL.

The genes are TRBV5-1 and TRBJ1-3; D possibly corresponds to TRBD1 (5 bases). CDR1 is SGHRS, CDR2 YFSETQ, per germline. The CDR3 spans 16 residues. Trimming took 0 bases from V and 1 from J, leaving 11 bases between them. DNA of the CDR3: TGCGCCAGCAGCTTGGATAGGGGTATTTCTGGAAACACCATATATTTT. It yields the protein CASSLDRGISGNTIYF.

The chain has TRBV6-1 and TRBJ2-7; D perhaps matches TRBD1 (6 bases). CDR1 is MNHNS and CDR2 is SASEGT in the germline V gene. Trimming removed 4 bases from V and 5 bases from J, with 18 bases in between. The CDR3 covers 15 residues. The DNA for the CDR3 is TGTGCCAGCAGTGTTGGGGGCGGCGGTGGGGACGAGCAGTACTTC. Amino acids: CASSVGGGGGDEQYF.

This chain joins TRBV11-2 and TRBJ1-4; maybe TRBD1 (5 bases). CDR3 length equals 14 residues. V was trimmed by 5 bases and J by 6 bases, leaving 13 bases between them. In germline, CDR1 is SGHAT, CDR2 FQNNGV. In DNA form, the CDR3 reads TGTGCCAGCAGCCCTTCACTGACAGATGAAAAACTGTTTTTT. This sequence encodes CASSPSLTDEKLFF.

The rearrangement links TRBV5-1 to TRBJ1-2; 7 positions match TRBD1. The V segment lost 1 base and the J segment 4 bases; nucleotides outside the gene matches: 10. Germline assignment: CDR1 SGHRS and CDR2 YFSETQ. The CDR3 totals 16 residues. The CDR3 is CASSLKGGAEGYGYTF. The CDR3 DNA sequence: TGCGCCAGCAGCTTGAAAGGGGGCGCTGAGGGCTATGGCTACACCTTC. The variable domain in full, completed from reference TRBV5-1 and TRBJ1-2, reads KAGVTQTPRYLIKTRGQQVTLSCSPISGHRSVSWYQQTPGQGLQFLFEYFSETQRNKGNFPGRFSGRQFSNSRSEMNVSTLELGDSALYLCASSLKGGAEGYGYTFGSGTRLTVV.

The rearrangement uses TRBV28 and TRBJ1-5, with TRBD1 as a possible D gene (5 bases). The germline CDR1 and CDR2 sequences are MDHEN and SYDVKM. Trimming stripped 11 bases from V and 5 bases from J, with 13 bases between. CDR3 length equals 12 residues. CDR3 residues: CACRTRYQPQHF. CDR3 coding DNA: TGTGCCTGCCGGACACGATATCAGCCCCAGCATTTT.

J is TRBJ1-4 and V is TRBV29-1; the match to TRBD1 covers 9 bases. The V and J ends lost 7 bases and 7 bases, in that order; junction bases with no gene match: 7. CDR3 length: 13 amino acids. Germline V CDR1 and CDR2: SQVTM, ANQGSEA. CDR3 residues: CSDQQGAREKLFF. CDR3 DNA: TGCAGCGACCAACAGGGGGCCCGTGAAAAACTGTTTTTT.

This clone has a single count. The chain is built from TRBV5-1 and TRBJ1-1, with 7 bases aligning to TRBD1. The CDR3 is 12 amino acids. J lost 8 bases, V lost 4 bases, and 5 bases had no gene match. Germline V gene data show CDR1 as SGHRS and CDR2 as YFSETQ. The chain's CDR3 is CASSLTGQEAFF. In nucleotides, the CDR3 is TGCGCCAGCAGCCTCACGGGACAGGAAGCTTTCTTT.

The chain is built from TRBV7-2 and TRBJ2-7; 10 nucleotides align to TRBD2. The trim removed 4 bases at V and 3 bases at J, leaving 6 bases unmatched. Germline CDR1 SGHTA, CDR2 FQGNSA. The CDR3 consists of 15 residues. The CDR3, as DNA: TGTGCCAGCAGCTACCTAGCGGGGGAAAACTACGAGCAGTACTTC. Translation gives CASSYLAGENYEQYF.

The chain links TRBV28 to TRBJ1-1; TRBD1 matches 8 bases. The CDR3 totals 15 residues. J gave up 1 base and V 6 bases, and 7 bases lay outside the gene matches. Looked up from germline, CDR1 is MDHEN and CDR2 is SYDVKM. DNA of the CDR3: TGTGCCAGCAGCTTGCAGGGGGCGGGGAACACTGAAGCTTTCTTT. Translation gives CASSLQGAGNTEAFF. The complete variable domain, with remaining parts taken from reference TRBV28 and TRBJ1-1, reads DVKVTQSSRYLVKRTGEKVFLECVQDMDHENMFWYRQDPGLGLRLIYFSYDVKMKEKGDIPEGYSVSREKKERFSLILESASTNQTSMYLCASSLQGAGNTEAFFGQGTRLTVV.

V and J are TRBV30 and TRBJ1-4; 7 bases align to TRBD1. Germline V lookup: CDR1 GTSNPN, CDR2 SVGIG (reference sequence). Losses at the gene ends were 8 bases for V and 6 bases for J; bases not matched to a gene: 6. CDR3 length: 12 amino acids. CDR3 DNA sequence: TGTGCCGGGGGCGGGACAGATGAAAAACTGTTTTTT. Encoded protein: CAGGGTDEKLFF.

J is TRBJ2-3 and V is TRBV7-3; D is possibly TRBD2 (6 bases). V was pared by 2 bases and J by 0 bases, with 9 bases between. This CDR3 contains 15 residues. Germline V lookup: CDR1 SGHTA, CDR2 FQGTGA. The DNA of the CDR3 is TGTGCCAGCAGCTTATTCGGGAGAAGCACAGATACGCAGTATTTT. This encodes CASSLFGRSTDTQYF.

The V call is TRBV28, the J call TRBJ1-1, with D unclear. The CDR3 length is 15 residues. Germline lookup yields CDR1 MDHEN and CDR2 SYDVKM. Trimming pared 5 bases from V and 0 bases from J, leaving 13 bases between. The DNA for the CDR3 is TGTGCCAGCAGTCCTCTTGGGCATCTGAACACTGAAGCTTTCTTT. Protein sequence: CASSPLGHLNTEAFF.

For the CDR3, the DNA is TGTGCCAGCTCACCAATCGGACTAAGCCTCAATGAGCAGTTCTTC. Residues: CASSPIGLSLNEQFF. The chain is built from TRBV18 and TRBJ2-1; tentative D call: TRBD2 (6 bases). The V end lost 2 bases, the J end lost 6 bases, and 14 bases lay between the germline ends. The CDR3 sequence is 15 residues long. CDR1 is KGHSH and CDR2 is LQKENI in the germline V gene.

The chain links TRBV18 to TRBJ1-2; TRBD1 is a possible D gene (6 bases). Trimming stripped 2 bases from V and 4 bases from J, with 8 bases between. This CDR3 has 13 residues. Germline V gene lookup returns CDR1 KGHSH and CDR2 LQKENI. CDR3 in DNA: TGTGCCAGCTCACCAGGGGGCAGCTATGGCTACACCTTC. It translates to CASSPGGSYGYTF. The full variable domain, its missing parts supplied by reference TRBV18 and TRBJ1-2, is NAGVMQNPRHLVRRRGQEARLRCSPMKGHSHVYWYRQLPEEGLKFMVYLQKENIIDESGMPKERFSAEFPKEGPSILRIQQVVRGDSAAYFCASSPGGSYGYTFGSGTRLTVV.